This T cell receptor beta chain was captured by sequencing in a study of spatial heterogeneity in lung cancer. Study-wide context: Beta-chain sequences were consistently detected more often than alpha-chain sequences. Each unique TCR and UMI combination was seen more than ten times on average in raw reads.

Indicated time point: sample taken at primary tumor resection. Unsorted whole RNA from tumor, nontumor lung or frozen PBMC underwent sequencing. The CDR3 runs to 11 residues. Germline V gives CDR1 SQVTM, CDR2 ANQGSEA. Deletions cut 5 bases from V and 1 base from J, with 5 bases between. Every individual TCR cDNA molecule carried its own unique molecular identifier, which allowed correction of PCR and sequencing errors. MiXCR, applied by TCRdb to the 5' RACE reads, yields one record per CDR3 protein. The sample has 5,500 to 6,500 distinct CDR3 sequences, approximately 13% seen once. By its share, this clonotype is medium-sized.

The specimen was normal lung tissue next to the tumor, collected at surgery. This receptor was identified in a male donor with early-stage non-small cell lung cancer. The gene calls are TRBV29-1 and TRBJ1-1; D ambiguous. The CDR3 sequence is CSVPGNTEAFF. Here the CDR3 DNA reads TGCAGCGTTCCAGGGAACACTGAAGCTTTCTTT.